The rows below give T cell receptor beta chains drawn from one sample of a study of T cells after yellow fever vaccination. Via MiXCR, TCRdb re-called the 5' RACE reads, giving one row per CDR3 protein. The data hold 65,000 to 90,000 distinct CDR3 sequences, with 7.7% observed a single time. The material sequenced was CD8+ T cells sorted from PBMCs, taken on the day of the yellow fever booster vaccination. All receptors come from a young man who received the YFV17D yellow fever vaccine. CDR3s include the opening cysteine and the closing phenylalanine or tryptophan. The D gene is left open where the match is weak. For some rows the clone size is stated as once, few or many, or as a class when expanded; others skip it.

j_call | d_call | v_call | clone_size | cdr3_nt | cdr3_aa
TRBJ2-2 | TRBD2 | TRBV6-5 | - | TGTGCCAGCAGTTACTCTAACTTAGCGGGAGGGGAGCTGTTTTTT | CASSYSNLAGGELFF
TRBJ2-7 | TRBD1 | TRBV27 | many | TGTGCCAGCAGTTCCTGGACAGGAATTGGCGAGCAGTACTTC | CASSSWTGIGEQYF
TRBJ2-3 | - | TRBV7-3 | - | TGTGCCAGCAGCGCAAGCGCTAGCACAGATACGCAGTATTTT | CASSASASTDTQYF
TRBJ1-1 | - | TRBV29-1 | many | TGCAGCGTTTTAGAGTCTGAAGCTTTCTTT | CSVLESEAFF
TRBJ2-1 | - | TRBV9 | - | TGTGACAGCAGCGCTCCCGAGGCGGACCCTATGGACGAGCAGTTCTTC | CDSSAPEADPMDEQFF
TRBJ2-7 | - | TRBV2 | - | TGTGCCAGCAGTGACCTCAGGGATTCCTACGAGCAGTACTTC | CASSDLRDSYEQYF
TRBJ2-1 | TRBD1 | TRBV19 | - | TGTGCCTGTAGACAGGGAAGATACAATGAGCAGTTCTTC | CACRQGRYNEQFF
TRBJ1-5 | - | TRBV20-1 | few | TGCAGTGCTAGAGATTGGACGCAACTGGGGCAGCCCCAGCATTTT | CSARDWTQLGQPQHF
TRBJ1-6 | - | TRBV7-2 | few | TGTGCCAGCAGCCCGGGCAGGGTATCACCCCTCCACTTT | CASSPGRVSPLHF
TRBJ2-3 | - | TRBV3-1 | - | TGTGCCAGCAGCCGCAAGGTGGACACAGATACGCAGTATTTT | CASSRKVDTDTQYF
TRBJ2-4 | - | TRBV7-6 | many | TGTGCCAGCAGGCGCGCAGGGGCCCAGACCCTAGCCAAAAACATTCAGTACTTC | CASRRAGAQTLAKNIQYF
TRBJ2-2 | - | TRBV19 | few | TGTGCCAGTAGTATTTTTCAGGGCGGGACCGGGGAGCTGTTTTTT | CASSIFQGGTGELFF
TRBJ1-3 | TRBD1 | TRBV4-3 | - | TGCGCCAGCAGCCCCGGGACAGGCCACGGAAACACCATATATTTT | CASSPGTGHGNTIYF
TRBJ2-1 | TRBD2 | TRBV4-3 | - | TGCGCCAGCAGCCAAGAAGGTCCTGCTGGACTAGCGGGAGCAGGTGAGCAGTTCTTC | CASSQEGPAGLAGAGEQFF
TRBJ2-5 | TRBD2 | TRBV20-1 | - | TGCAGTGCAGCGGGGCCGGGGGAGCAGGAGACCCAGTACTTC | CSAAGPGEQETQYF
TRBJ2-1 | TRBD2 | TRBV29-1 | - | TGCAGCGTTTCTGGACTAGCGGCAGCCTGGGAGGATGAGCAGTTCTTC | CSVSGLAAAWEDEQFF
TRBJ2-7 | - | TRBV28 | many | TGTGCCAGCAGGGCCTTGGACAGCCTATACGAGCAGTACTTC | CASRALDSLYEQYF
TRBJ1-2 | - | TRBV6-2/TRBV6-3 | many | TGTGCCAGCAGTTACTCGGACAACTATGGCTACACCTTC | CASSYSDNYGYTF
TRBJ2-2 | TRBD2 | TRBV4-2 | few | TGTGCCAGCAGCCAAGATGAGCGGGAGAGGGCCGGGGAGCTGTTTTTT | CASSQDERERAGELFF
TRBJ2-5 | - | TRBV25-1 | many | TGTGCCAGCAGTGAAAGTGGGCTGGGAACCCAAGAGACCCAGTACTTC | CASSESGLGTQETQYF
TRBJ2-1 | - | TRBV11-2 | - | TGTGCCAGCAGCTTAGTTGTCGGTGTCAATGAGCAGTTCTTC | CASSLVVGVNEQFF
TRBJ2-5 | - | TRBV6-2/TRBV6-3 | many | TGTGCCAGCAGTTACCCCGGAGATGAGACCCAGTACTTC | CASSYPGDETQYF
TRBJ2-5 | TRBD1 | TRBV20-1 | - | TGCAGTGCGGATGGACAGGCCCAAGAGACCCAGTACTTC | CSADGQAQETQYF
TRBJ2-1 | TRBD2 | TRBV5-6 | few | TGTGCCAGCAGCTTCGGGACTAGCGGTGAGCAGTTCTTC | CASSFGTSGEQFF
TRBJ2-5 | - | TRBV4-1 | many | TGCGCCAGCAAGGGGGGTGACAAGACCCAGTACTTC | CASKGGDKTQYF
TRBJ2-6 | - | TRBV15 | - | TGTGCCACCTTCTCCTCTGGGGCCAACGTCCTGACTTTC | CATFSSGANVLTF
TRBJ2-7 | - | TRBV20-1 | - | TGCAGTGCGCCGGCCGGCTGGACCGTAGGTTACGAGCAGTACTTC | CSAPAGWTVGYEQYF
TRBJ2-5 | TRBD2 | TRBV20-1 | many | TGCAGTGCCCTTCTAGCGGGAGTCTTAGAGACCCAGTACTTC | CSALLAGVLETQYF
TRBJ2-5 | TRBD2 | TRBV6-2/TRBV6-3 | few | TGTGCCAGCAGTTACCTCCCGACTAGCGGGAGTTGGAGCGTGACCCAGTACTTC | CASSYLPTSGSWSVTQYF
TRBJ2-7 | TRBD2 | TRBV4-2 | many | TGTGCCAGCAGCCAAGATAGCACTAGCGGGGGGAAAGAGCAGTACTTC | CASSQDSTSGGKEQYF
TRBJ2-5 | TRBD1 | TRBV27 | many | TGTGCCAGCAGTCCTAAAGGGACAGCCCGGGAGACCCAGTACTTC | CASSPKGTARETQYF
TRBJ2-7 | TRBD2 | TRBV7-9 | - | TGTGCCAGCAGCTTAGGAGAGTTTAGCGGGAGACTCTCCTACGAGCAGTACTTC | CASSLGEFSGRLSYEQYF
TRBJ2-1 | - | TRBV19 | few | TGTGCCAGTAGTCTATCTCAGGACAGCCCCTACAATGAGCAGTTCTTC | CASSLSQDSPYNEQFF
TRBJ2-3 | TRBD1 | TRBV6-5 | - | TGTGCCAGCACGGGACAGTCGGCAGATACGCAGTATTTT | CASTGQSADTQYF
TRBJ1-4 | - | TRBV27 | few | TGTGCCAGCGGGCGGGGTGAAAAACTGTTTTTT | CASGRGEKLFF
TRBJ2-7 | TRBD2 | TRBV5-1 | - | TGCGCCAGCAGCGTGACTAGCGGGACTAACTACGAGCAGTACTTC | CASSVTSGTNYEQYF
TRBJ2-3 | TRBD2 | TRBV7-6 | few | TGTGCCAGCGGCCCGGGACTAGCGGGAGGTCCCACAGATACGCAGTATTTT | CASGPGLAGGPTDTQYF
TRBJ1-1 | - | TRBV2 | - | TGTGCCAGCTGGGAGTTTGTCAGAACCACTGAAGCTTTCTTT | CASWEFVRTTEAFF
TRBJ2-3 | TRBD1 | TRBV6-1 | - | TGTGCCAGCAGCCCGACAGGGGGTACAGATACGCAGTATTTT | CASSPTGGTDTQYF
TRBJ1-4 | TRBD1 | TRBV3-1 | - | TGTGCCAGCAGCCGGAGTATGGACAGGGGAGGAGAAAAACTGTTTTTT | CASSRSMDRGGEKLFF
TRBJ2-1 | - | TRBV29-1 | many | TGCAGCGTTGAAGACTTCGGGGGAGGCTCCTACAATGAGCAGTTCTTC | CSVEDFGGGSYNEQFF
TRBJ2-1 | TRBD1 | TRBV19 | few | TGTGCCAGTAGCTCCGGGACAGGGGCTAGGAATGAGCAGTTCTTC | CASSSGTGARNEQFF
TRBJ2-1 | TRBD2 | TRBV7-6 | few | TGTGCCAGCAGCGGACTAGCGGGAGGGAGCTCCTACAATGAGCAGTTCTTC | CASSGLAGGSSYNEQFF
TRBJ2-1 | - | TRBV4-2 | many | TGTGCCAGCAGCCCCTATGCAGGGTCCTACAATGAGCAGTTCTTC | CASSPYAGSYNEQFF
TRBJ2-7 | TRBD2 | TRBV7-9 | many | TGTGCCAGCACTAGACTAGCGGGAGACTACGAGCAGTACTTC | CASTRLAGDYEQYF
TRBJ2-7 | TRBD2 | TRBV28 | few | TGTGCCAGCAGTTTTAGCGGGACATCCTACGAGCAGTACTTC | CASSFSGTSYEQYF
TRBJ2-3 | TRBD2 | TRBV7-9 | - | TGTGCCAGCAGCGACCGGACTAGCGGGGGCTCGGATACGCAGTATTTT | CASSDRTSGGSDTQYF
TRBJ2-7 | - | TRBV4-3 | few | TGCGCCAGCAGCCAAGCGACGGACTCCTACGAGCAGTACTTC | CASSQATDSYEQYF
TRBJ2-1 | TRBD2 | TRBV19 | few | TGTGCCAGTAGTCCAAGACTAGCGGAGCAGTTCTTC | CASSPRLAEQFF